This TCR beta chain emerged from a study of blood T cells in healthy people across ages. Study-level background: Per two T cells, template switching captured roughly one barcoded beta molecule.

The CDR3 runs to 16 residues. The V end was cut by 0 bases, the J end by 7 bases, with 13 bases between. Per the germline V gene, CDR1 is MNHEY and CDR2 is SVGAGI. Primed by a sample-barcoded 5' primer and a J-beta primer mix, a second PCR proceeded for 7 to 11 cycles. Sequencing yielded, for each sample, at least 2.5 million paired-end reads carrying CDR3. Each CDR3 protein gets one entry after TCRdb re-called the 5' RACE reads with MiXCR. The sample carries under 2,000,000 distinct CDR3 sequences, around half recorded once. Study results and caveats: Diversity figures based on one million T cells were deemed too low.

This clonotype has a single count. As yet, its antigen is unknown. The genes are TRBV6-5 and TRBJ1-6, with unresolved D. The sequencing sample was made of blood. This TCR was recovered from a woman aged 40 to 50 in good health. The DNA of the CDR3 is TGTGCCAGCAGTTACTCGTATCCAGGAGCGAATTCACCCCTCCACTTT. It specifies CASSYSYPGANSPLHF.